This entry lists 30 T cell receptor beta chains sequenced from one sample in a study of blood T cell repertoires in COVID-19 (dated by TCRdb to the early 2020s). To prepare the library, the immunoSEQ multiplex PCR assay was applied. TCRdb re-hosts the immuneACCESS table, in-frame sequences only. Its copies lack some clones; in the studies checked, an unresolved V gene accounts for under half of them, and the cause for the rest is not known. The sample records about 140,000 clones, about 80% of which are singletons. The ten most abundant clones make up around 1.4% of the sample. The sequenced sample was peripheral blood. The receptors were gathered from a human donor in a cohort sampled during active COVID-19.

Here the CDR3 reads CASSRTSGAYEQYF. The CDR3 DNA reads as TGCGCCAGCAGTCGGACTAGCGGGGCCTACGAGCAGTACTTC. The rearrangement joins TRBV5-1 to TRBJ2-7; 12 nucleotides agree with TRBD2. CDR3 size: 14 residues. Trimming removed 5 bases from V and 2 bases from J; junction bases left unmatched: 2. Germline V gene data show CDR1 as SGHRS and CDR2 as YFSETQ.

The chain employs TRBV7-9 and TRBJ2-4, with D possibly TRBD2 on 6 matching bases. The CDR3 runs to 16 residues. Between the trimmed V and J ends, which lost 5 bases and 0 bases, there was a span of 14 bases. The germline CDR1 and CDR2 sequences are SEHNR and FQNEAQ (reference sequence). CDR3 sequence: CASSPRRDRAKNIQYF. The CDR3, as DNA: TGTGCCAGCAGCCCTAGGCGGGACCGAGCCAAAAACATTCAGTACTTC.

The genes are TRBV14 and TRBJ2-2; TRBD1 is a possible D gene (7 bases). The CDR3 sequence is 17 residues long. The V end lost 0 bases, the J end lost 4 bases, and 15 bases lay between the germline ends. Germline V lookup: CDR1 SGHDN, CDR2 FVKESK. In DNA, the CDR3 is TGTGCCAGCAGCCAAGATCGGCGACAGGGAGGCACCGGGGAGCTGTTTTTT. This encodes CASSQDRRQGGTGELFF.

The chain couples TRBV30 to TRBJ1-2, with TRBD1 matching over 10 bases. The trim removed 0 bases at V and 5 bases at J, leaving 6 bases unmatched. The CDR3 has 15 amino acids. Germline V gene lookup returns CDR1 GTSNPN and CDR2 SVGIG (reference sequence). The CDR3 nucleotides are TGTGCCTGGAGTGTACTCAGGACAGGGGGATATGGCTACACCTTC. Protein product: CAWSVLRTGGYGYTF.

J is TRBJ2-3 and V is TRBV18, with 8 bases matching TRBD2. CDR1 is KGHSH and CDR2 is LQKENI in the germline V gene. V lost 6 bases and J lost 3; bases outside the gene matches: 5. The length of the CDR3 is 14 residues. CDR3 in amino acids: CASSSGSGTDTQYF. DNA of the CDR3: TGTGCCAGCTCGAGCGGGAGTGGGACAGATACGCAGTATTTT.

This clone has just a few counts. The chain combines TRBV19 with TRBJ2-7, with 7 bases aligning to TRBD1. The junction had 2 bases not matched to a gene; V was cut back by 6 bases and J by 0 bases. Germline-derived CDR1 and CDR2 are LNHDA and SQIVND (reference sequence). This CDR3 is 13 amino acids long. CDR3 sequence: CASRDRDSYEQYF. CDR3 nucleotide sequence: TGTGCCAGTAGAGACAGGGACTCCTACGAGCAGTACTTC.

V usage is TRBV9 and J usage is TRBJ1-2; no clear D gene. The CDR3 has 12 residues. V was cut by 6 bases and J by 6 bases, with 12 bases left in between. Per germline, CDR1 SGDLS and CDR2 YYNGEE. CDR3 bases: TGTGCCAGCATTTCGGGAAGGAATGGCTACACCTTC. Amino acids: CASISGRNGYTF. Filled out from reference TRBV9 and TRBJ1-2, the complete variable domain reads DSGVTQTPKHLITATGQRVTLRCSPRSGDLSVYWYQQSLDQGLQFLIQYYNGEERAKGNILERFSAQQFPDLHSELNLSSLELGDSALYFCASISGRNGYTFGSGTRLTVV.

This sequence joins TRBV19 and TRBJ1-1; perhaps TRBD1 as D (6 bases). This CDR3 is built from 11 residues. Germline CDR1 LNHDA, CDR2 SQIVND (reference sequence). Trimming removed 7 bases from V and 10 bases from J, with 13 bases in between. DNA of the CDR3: TGTGCCAGTACCACGGACAGACGAGCTTTCTTT. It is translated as CASTTDRRAFF. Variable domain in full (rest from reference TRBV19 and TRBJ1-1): DGGITQSPKYLFRKEGQNVTLSCEQNLNHDAMYWYRQDPGQGLRLIYYSQIVNDFQKGDIAEGYSVSREKKESFPLTVTSAQKNPTAFYLCASTTDRRAFFGQGTRLTVV.

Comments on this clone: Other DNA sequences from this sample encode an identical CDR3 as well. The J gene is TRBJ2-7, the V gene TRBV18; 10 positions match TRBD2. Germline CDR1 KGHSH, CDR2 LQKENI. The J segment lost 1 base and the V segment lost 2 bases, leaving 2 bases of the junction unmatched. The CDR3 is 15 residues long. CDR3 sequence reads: CASSPRTSGSYEQYF. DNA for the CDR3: TGTGCCAGCTCACCAAGGACTAGCGGTTCCTACGAGCAGTACTTC.

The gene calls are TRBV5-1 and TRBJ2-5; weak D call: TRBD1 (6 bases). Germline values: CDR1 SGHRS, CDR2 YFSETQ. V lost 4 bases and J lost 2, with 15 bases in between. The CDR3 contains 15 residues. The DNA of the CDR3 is TGCGCCAGCAGCACCCGACAGGTGCAGCAAGAGACCCAGTACTTC. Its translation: CASSTRQVQQETQYF.

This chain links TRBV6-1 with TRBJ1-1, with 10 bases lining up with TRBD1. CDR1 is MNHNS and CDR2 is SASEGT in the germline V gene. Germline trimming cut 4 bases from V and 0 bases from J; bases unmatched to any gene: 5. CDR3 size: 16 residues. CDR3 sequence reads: CASSGTGGRMNTEAFF. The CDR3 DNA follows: TGTGCCAGCAGTGGGACAGGGGGTCGAATGAACACTGAAGCTTTCTTT.

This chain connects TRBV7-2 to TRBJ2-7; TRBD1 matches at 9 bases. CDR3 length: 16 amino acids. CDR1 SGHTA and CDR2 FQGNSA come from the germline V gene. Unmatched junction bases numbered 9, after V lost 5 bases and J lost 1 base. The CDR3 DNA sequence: TGTGCCAGCAGCCGGCAGAACAGGGGGCAGTCCTACGAGCAGTACTTC. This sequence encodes CASSRQNRGQSYEQYF.

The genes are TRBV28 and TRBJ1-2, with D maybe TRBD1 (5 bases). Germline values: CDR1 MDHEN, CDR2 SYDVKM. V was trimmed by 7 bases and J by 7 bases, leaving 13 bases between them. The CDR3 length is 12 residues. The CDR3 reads CASTRGVGGYTF. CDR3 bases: TGTGCCAGCACCCGGGGGGTTGGTGGCTACACCTTC.

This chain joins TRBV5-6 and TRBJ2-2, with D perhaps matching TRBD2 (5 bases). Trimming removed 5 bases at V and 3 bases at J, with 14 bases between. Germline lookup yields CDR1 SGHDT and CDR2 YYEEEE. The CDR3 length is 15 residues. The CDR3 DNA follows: TGTGCCAGCAGTTGGACTGGAAGATACACCGGGGAGCTGTTTTTT. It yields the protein CASSWTGRYTGELFF.

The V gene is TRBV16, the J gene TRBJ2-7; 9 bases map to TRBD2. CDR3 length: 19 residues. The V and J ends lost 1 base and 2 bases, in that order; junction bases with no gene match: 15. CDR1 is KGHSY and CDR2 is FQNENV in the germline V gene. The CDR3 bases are TGTGCCAGCAGCCAATATATGAGTCTCCGGCTAGCGGGAACCTACGAGCAGTACTTC. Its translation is CASSQYMSLRLAGTYEQYF.

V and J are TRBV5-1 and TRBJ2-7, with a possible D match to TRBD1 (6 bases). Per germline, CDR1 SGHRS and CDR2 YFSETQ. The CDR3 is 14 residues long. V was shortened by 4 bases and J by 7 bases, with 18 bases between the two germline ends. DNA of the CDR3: TGCGCCAGCAGCCCATTCGGCAGGGGTGGTGAGCAGTACTTC. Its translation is CASSPFGRGGEQYF.

This CDR3 is CASSQLLVKQYF. CDR3 in DNA: TGTGCCAGCAGTCAGCTCCTAGTCAAGCAGTACTTC. The rearrangement joins TRBV14 to TRBJ2-7; D unresolved. Germline values: CDR1 SGHDN, CDR2 FVKESK. The CDR3 is 12 amino acids. V dropped 6 bases and J dropped 8 bases, with 14 bases sitting between them.

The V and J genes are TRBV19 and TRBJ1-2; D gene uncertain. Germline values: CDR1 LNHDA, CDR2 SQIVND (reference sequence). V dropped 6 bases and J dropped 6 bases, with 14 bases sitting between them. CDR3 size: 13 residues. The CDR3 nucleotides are TGTGCCAGTAGACCCCGCGGCACGGATGGCTACACCTTC. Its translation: CASRPRGTDGYTF.

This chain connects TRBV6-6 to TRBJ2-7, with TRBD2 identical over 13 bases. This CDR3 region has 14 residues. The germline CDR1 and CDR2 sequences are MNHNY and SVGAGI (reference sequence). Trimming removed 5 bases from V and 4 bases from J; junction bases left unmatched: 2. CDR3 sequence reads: CASSGGLAGYEQYF. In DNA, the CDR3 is TGTGCCAGCAGTGGGGGACTAGCGGGATACGAGCAGTACTTC.

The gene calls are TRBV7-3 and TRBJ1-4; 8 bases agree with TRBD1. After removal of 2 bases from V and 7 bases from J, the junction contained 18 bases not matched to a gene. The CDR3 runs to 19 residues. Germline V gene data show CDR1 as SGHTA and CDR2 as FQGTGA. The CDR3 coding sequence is TGTGCCAGCAGCTTAGTCCAGGGGGCGGTAAACTGGTTGGGTGAAAAACTGTTTTTT. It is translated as CASSLVQGAVNWLGEKLFF.

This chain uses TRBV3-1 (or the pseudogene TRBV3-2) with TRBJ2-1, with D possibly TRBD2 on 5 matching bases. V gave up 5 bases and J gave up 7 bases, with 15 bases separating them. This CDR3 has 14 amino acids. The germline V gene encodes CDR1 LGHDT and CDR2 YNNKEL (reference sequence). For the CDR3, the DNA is TGTGCCAGCAGCTACTGGACTCCTCCAAATGAGCAGTTCTTC. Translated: CASSYWTPPNEQFF.

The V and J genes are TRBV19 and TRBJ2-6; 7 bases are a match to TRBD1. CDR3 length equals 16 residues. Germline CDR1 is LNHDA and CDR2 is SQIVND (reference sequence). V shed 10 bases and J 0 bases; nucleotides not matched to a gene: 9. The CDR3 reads CATRKGANSGANVLTF. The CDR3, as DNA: TGTGCCACAAGGAAGGGGGCTAACTCTGGGGCCAACGTCCTGACTTTC. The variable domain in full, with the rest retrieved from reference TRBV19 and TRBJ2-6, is DGGITQSPKYLFRKEGQNVTLSCEQNLNHDAMYWYRQDPGQGLRLIYYSQIVNDFQKGDIAEGYSVSREKKESFPLTVTSAQKNPTAFYLCATRKGANSGANVLTFGAGSRLTVL.

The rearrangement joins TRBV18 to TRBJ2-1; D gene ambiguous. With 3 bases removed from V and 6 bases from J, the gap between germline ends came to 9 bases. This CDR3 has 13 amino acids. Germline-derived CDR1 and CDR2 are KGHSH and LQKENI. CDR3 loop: CASSPGPGNEQFF. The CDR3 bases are TGTGCCAGCTCACCCGGTCCCGGCAATGAGCAGTTCTTC. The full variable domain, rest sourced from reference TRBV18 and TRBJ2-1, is NAGVMQNPRHLVRRRGQEARLRCSPMKGHSHVYWYRQLPEEGLKFMVYLQKENIIDESGMPKERFSAEFPKEGPSILRIQQVVRGDSAAYFCASSPGPGNEQFFGPGTRLTVL.

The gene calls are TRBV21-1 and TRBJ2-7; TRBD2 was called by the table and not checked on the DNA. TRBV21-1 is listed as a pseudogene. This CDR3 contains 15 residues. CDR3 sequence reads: CASRVWETPTYEQYF. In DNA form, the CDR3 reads TGTGCCAGCCGCGTTTGGGAGACCCCCACCTACGAGCAGTACTTC.

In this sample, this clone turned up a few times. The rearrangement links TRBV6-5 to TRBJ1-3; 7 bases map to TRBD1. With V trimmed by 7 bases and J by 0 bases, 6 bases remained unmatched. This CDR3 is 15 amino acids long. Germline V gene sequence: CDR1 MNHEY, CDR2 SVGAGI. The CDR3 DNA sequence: TGTGCCAGCACCCGGACAGGTTTCTCTGGAAACACCATATATTTT. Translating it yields CASTRTGFSGNTIYF.

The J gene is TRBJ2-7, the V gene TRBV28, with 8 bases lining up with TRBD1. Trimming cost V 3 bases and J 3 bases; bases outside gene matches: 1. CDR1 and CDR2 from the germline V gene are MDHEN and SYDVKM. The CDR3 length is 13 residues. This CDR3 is CASSLGQVYEQYF. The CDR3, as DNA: TGTGCCAGCAGTTTGGGACAGGTCTACGAGCAGTACTTC.

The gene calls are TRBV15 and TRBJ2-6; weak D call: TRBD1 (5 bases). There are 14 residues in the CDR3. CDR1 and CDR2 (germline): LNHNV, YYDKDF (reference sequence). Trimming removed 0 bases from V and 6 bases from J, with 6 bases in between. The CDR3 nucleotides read TGTGCCACCAGCAGAGACAGGGCGGCCAACGTCCTGACTTTC. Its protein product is CATSRDRAANVLTF.

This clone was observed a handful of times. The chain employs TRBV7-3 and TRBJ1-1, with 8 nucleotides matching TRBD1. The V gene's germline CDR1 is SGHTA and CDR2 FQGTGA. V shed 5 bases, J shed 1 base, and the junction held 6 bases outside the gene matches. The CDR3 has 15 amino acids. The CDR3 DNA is TGTGCCAGCAGCCGGGACAGGCGGACGAACACTGAAGCTTTCTTT. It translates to CASSRDRRTNTEAFF.

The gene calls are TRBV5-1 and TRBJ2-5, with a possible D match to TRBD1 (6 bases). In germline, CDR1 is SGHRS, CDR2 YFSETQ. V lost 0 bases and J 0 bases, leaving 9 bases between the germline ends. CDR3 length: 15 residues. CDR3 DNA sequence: TGCGCCAGCAGCTTGGACGGACAGTACCAAGAGACCCAGTACTTC. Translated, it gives CASSLDGQYQETQYF.

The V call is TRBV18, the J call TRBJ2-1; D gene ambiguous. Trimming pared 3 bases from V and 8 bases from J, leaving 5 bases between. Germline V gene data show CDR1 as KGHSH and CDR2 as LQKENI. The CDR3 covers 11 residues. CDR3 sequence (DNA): TGTGCCAGCTCACCGCGCGATGAGCAGTTCTTC. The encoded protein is CASSPRDEQFF.